The 21 T cell receptor beta chains below were found in one sample sequenced in a study of shared clonotypes between healthy human individuals. Naive-designated CD8 cells lacked CD45RO, were positively enriched for CCR7, and omitted terminally differentiated effector memory CD45RA+ cells. TCRdb's copy holds only in-frame clones and misses some; the assay was immunoSEQ multiplex PCR. Of roughly 1,800,000 clones detected, about 95% appear once; the ten largest clones hold roughly 1%. The sequencing input was naive CD8+ T cells sorted from blood. The origin of the receptors is a man aged 18 to 35 in good health.

The chain links TRBV6-6 to TRBJ2-2, with a tentative D call TRBD1 (5 bases). The germline V gene has CDR1 MNHNY and CDR2 SVGAGI (reference sequence). V shed 1 base and J shed 5 bases, with 8 bases lying between them. This CDR3 region has 14 residues. The CDR3 nucleotides read TGTGCCAGCAGTTACTTGCAGGGTACCGGGGAGCTGTTTTTT. It encodes CASSYLQGTGELFF.

The rearrangement uses TRBV4-1 and TRBJ2-7; the match to TRBD2 covers 11 bases. This CDR3 region has 12 residues. The V gene end was trimmed by 9 bases and the J gene end by 7 bases; junction bases not matched to a gene: 5. Germline V lookup: CDR1 MGHRA, CDR2 YSYEKL. CDR3 nucleotides: TGCGCCAGTACTAGCGGGAGCGGGGAGCAGTACTTC. Its protein is CASTSGSGEQYF.

The chain recombines TRBV9 with TRBJ2-1; TRBD2 matches 7 bases. The J segment lost 1 base and the V segment lost 3 bases, leaving 4 bases of the junction unmatched. The CDR3 covers 15 residues. Looked up from germline, CDR1 is SGDLS and CDR2 is YYNGEE. CDR3 in amino acids: CASSELAVSYNEQFF. The CDR3 DNA reads as TGTGCCAGCAGCGAGCTAGCGGTGTCCTACAATGAGCAGTTCTTC. The entire variable domain, with the rest obtained from reference TRBV9 and TRBJ2-1, is as follows: DSGVTQTPKHLITATGQRVTLRCSPRSGDLSVYWYQQSLDQGLQFLIQYYNGEERAKGNILERFSAQQFPDLHSELNLSSLELGDSALYFCASSELAVSYNEQFFGPGTRLTVL.

The chain employs TRBV5-6 and TRBJ2-2; TRBD2 agrees at 9 bases. Germline lookup yields CDR1 SGHDT and CDR2 YYEEEE. The V gene end was trimmed by 3 bases and the J gene end by 4 bases; junction bases not matched to a gene: 7. CDR3 length: 16 residues. The CDR3 DNA reads TGTGCCAGCAGCTGGCCTAGCGGGGCGGTCACCGGGGAGCTGTTTTTT. Residues: CASSWPSGAVTGELFF.

The chain uses TRBV29-1 and TRBJ2-2; unclear D gene. The CDR3 consists of 13 residues. Per the germline V gene, CDR1 is SQVTM and CDR2 is ANQGSEA. V lost 3 bases, J lost 0 bases, and 5 bases lay in between. The CDR3: CSVEAPNTGELFF. The CDR3 bases are TGCAGCGTTGAGGCGCCGAACACCGGGGAGCTGTTTTTT.

In its sample, this clone was seen once. The V and J genes are TRBV28 and TRBJ2-3; TRBD1 or TRBD2 may be the D gene (5 bases each). This CDR3 is built from 15 residues. Trimming removed 6 bases at V and 4 bases at J, with 17 bases between. Germline assignment: CDR1 MDHEN and CDR2 SYDVKM. The DNA for the CDR3 is TGTGCCAGCAGCCCACCTAGGGGACGGGCAGATACGCAGTATTTT. Translated, it gives CASSPPRGRADTQYF. Variable domain in full (rest from reference TRBV28 and TRBJ2-3): DVKVTQSSRYLVKRTGEKVFLECVQDMDHENMFWYRQDPGLGLRLIYFSYDVKMKEKGDIPEGYSVSREKKERFSLILESASTNQTSMYLCASSPPRGRADTQYFGPGTRLTVL.

V and J are TRBV6-5 and TRBJ2-7; maybe TRBD1 (5 bases). CDR1 MNHEY and CDR2 SVGAGI come from the germline V gene. This CDR3 has 14 amino acids. Trimming pared 6 bases from V and 0 bases from J, leaving 12 bases between. The CDR3 loop is CASRDIDASYEQYF. CDR3 in DNA: TGTGCCAGCAGGGACATTGACGCCTCCTACGAGCAGTACTTC.

The chain employs TRBV19 and TRBJ2-7; no clear D. The CDR3 has 14 amino acids. The germline V gene has CDR1 LNHDA and CDR2 SQIVND (reference sequence). Between the trimmed V and J ends, which lost 6 bases and 0 bases, there was a span of 12 bases. The CDR3 DNA is TGTGCCAGTAGACAGAGTTTTAGCTCCTACGAGCAGTACTTC. Amino acids: CASRQSFSSYEQYF.

Comments on this clone: The sample holds other DNA sequences that translate to the same CDR3. This rearrangement joins TRBV27 to TRBJ1-5, with 8 bases fitting TRBD1. The CDR3 length is 14 residues. The germline V gene has CDR1 MNHEY and CDR2 SMNVEV (reference sequence). The trim removed 6 bases at V and 1 base at J, leaving 2 bases unmatched. DNA for the CDR3: TGTGCCAGCAGCCGGACAGGGAGCAATCAGCCCCAGCATTTT. The encoded protein is CASSRTGSNQPQHF.

The rearrangement joins TRBV13 to TRBJ2-7; D gene ambiguous. CDR3 length: 12 residues. V dropped 1 base and J dropped 6 bases, with 7 bases sitting between them. The germline V gene has CDR1 PRHDT and CDR2 FYEKMQ (reference sequence). The CDR3 DNA follows: TGTGCCAGCAGCTTAGACCCGGGCGAGCAGTACTTC. As protein: CASSLDPGEQYF.

The chain combines TRBV19 with TRBJ2-2; 8 bases are shared with TRBD1. CDR1 is LNHDA, CDR2 SQIVND, per germline (reference sequence). V was clipped by 4 bases and J by 4 bases; unmatched bases: 5. This CDR3 region has 15 residues. The CDR3 DNA reads TGTGCCAGTAGTACGGACAGGGTGGGCACCGGGGAGCTGTTTTTT. The encoded protein is CASSTDRVGTGELFF.

This clone was picked up one time. The same CDR3 can be traced to other DNA sequences in this sample. The chain has TRBV27 and TRBJ1-1; TRBD1 might be the D (5 bases). Between the trimmed V and J ends, which lost 3 bases and 0 bases, there was a span of 11 bases. The germline V gene has CDR1 MNHEY and CDR2 SMNVEV (reference sequence). This CDR3 is 15 amino acids long. DNA of the CDR3: TGTGCCAGCAGTTTGGGGCAGGGCCTGAACACTGAAGCTTTCTTT. Translating gives CASSLGQGLNTEAFF.

This chain connects TRBV7-8 to TRBJ1-2; D is ambiguous. Germline CDR1 SGHVS, CDR2 FQNEAQ. V lost 4 bases to trimming and J lost 8 bases, with 14 bases between them. The length of the CDR3 is 13 residues. The CDR3 DNA reads as TGTGCCAGCAGCTCTCGGGATCCTGGGGGCTACACCTTC. Protein sequence: CASSSRDPGGYTF.

This chain joins TRBV4-3 and TRBJ2-2, with 11 nucleotides matching TRBD2. The CDR3 length is 16 residues. CDR1 and CDR2 from the germline V gene are LGHNA and YSLEER. V lost 5 bases, J lost 2 bases, and 4 bases stayed unmatched. CDR3 protein: CASSWGLADNTGELFF. The CDR3, as DNA: TGCGCCAGCAGCTGGGGACTAGCGGACAACACCGGGGAGCTGTTTTTT.

DNA of the CDR3: TGTGCCAGCAGCTCGGGGATCCACGAGCAGTACTTC. Its protein is CASSSGIHEQYF. This chain uses TRBV11-2 with TRBJ2-7; maybe TRBD2 (5 bases). The germline gives CDR1 SGHAT, CDR2 FQNNGV. The CDR3 sequence is 12 residues long. The V end lost 4 bases, the J end lost 5 bases, and 9 bases lay between the germline ends.

This clone has just one count. The same CDR3 is also encoded by other DNA sequences in this sample. The genes are TRBV6-5 and TRBJ2-2; D call uncertain. This CDR3 has 14 residues. In germline, CDR1 is MNHEY, CDR2 SVGAGI. The V and J ends lost 0 bases and 4 bases respectively, with 6 bases between them. In nucleotides, the CDR3 is TGTGCCAGCAGTTACTCACCATCCACCGGGGAGCTGTTTTTT. The encoded protein is CASSYSPSTGELFF.

This chain uses TRBV7-8 with TRBJ1-5, with a tentative D call TRBD1 (5 bases). V lost 5 bases, J lost 0 bases, and 23 bases lay in between. This CDR3 spans 19 amino acids. Germline assignment: CDR1 SGHVS and CDR2 FQNEAQ. This CDR3 reads CASSPPSGTSDYSNQPQHF. In nucleotides, the CDR3 is TGTGCCAGCAGCCCACCCTCGGGGACGTCCGACTATAGCAATCAGCCCCAGCATTTT.

J is TRBJ2-3 and V is TRBV4-2; 8 nucleotides align to TRBD2. This CDR3 has 17 residues. Germline CDR1 LGHNA, CDR2 YNFKEQ. V lost 0 bases to trimming and J lost 3 bases; unmatched junction nucleotides: 8. This CDR3 is CASSQDPHSGETDTQYF. CDR3 sequence (DNA): TGTGCCAGCAGCCAAGATCCGCATAGCGGGGAGACAGATACGCAGTATTTT.

A remark on this clone: This sample includes further DNA sequences coding for the same CDR3. The rearrangement links TRBV5-4 to TRBJ2-7; 11 bases are a match to TRBD2. CDR1 is SGHNT, CDR2 YYREEE, per germline (reference sequence). Trimming cost V 2 bases and J 6 bases; bases outside gene matches: 4. The CDR3 sequence is 14 residues long. The CDR3 DNA follows: TGTGCCAGCAGCTTTAGCGGGGGGGCGGGCGAGCAGTACTTC. Amino acids: CASSFSGGAGEQYF.

A single count supports this clone. The rearrangement links TRBV11-2 to TRBJ2-4; D is uncertain. This CDR3 is 12 amino acids long. In germline, CDR1 is SGHAT, CDR2 FQNNGV. Trimming shortened V by 1 base and J by 7 bases, and 5 bases separated the two germline ends. Here the CDR3 reads CASSLVGNIQYF. CDR3 bases: TGTGCCAGCAGCTTAGTAGGGAACATTCAGTACTTC.

V is TRBV4-3 and J is TRBJ2-5; 7 positions match TRBD2. Losses at the gene ends were 0 bases for V and 2 bases for J; bases not matched to a gene: 3. Germline V gives CDR1 LGHNA, CDR2 YSLEER. The CDR3 contains 15 residues. DNA of the CDR3: TGCGCCAGCAGCCAAGAATCCGGGGGGCAAGAGACCCAGTACTTC. Translated: CASSQESGGQETQYF.